The 32 T cell receptor beta chains in this list originate from one sample, sequenced in a study of regulatory T cells in long-lasting Graves disease. iRepertoire HTBI primers and Arm-PCR of CDR3 regions built TCR beta libraries. TCRdb fed the multiplex PCR reads into MiXCR, producing one record per CDR3 protein. The sample has about 540,000 distinct CDR3 sequences, less than 15% seen once. Time point noted: newly diagnosed GD, antithyroid drugs for less than 3 months. The authors made the TCR library using RNA they extracted from PBMCs. The sample also formed part of further work on T cells in Graves' hyperthyroidism and ophthalmopathy.

Here the sequenced sample was peripheral blood mononuclear cells (PBMCs), taken at new diagnosis, from a patient treated with antithyroid drugs. These receptors came from a man aged 25-45 years with Graves disease.

The rearrangement links TRBV29-1 to TRBJ1-4; D uncertain. The CDR3 is 13 residues long. Germline V gives CDR1 SQVTM, CDR2 ANQGSEA. V was pared by 6 bases and J by 8 bases, with 16 bases between. This CDR3 is CSVLAPRGEKLFF. For the CDR3, the DNA is TGCAGCGTACTTGCGCCTAGAGGCGAAAAACTGTTTTTT.

For this clonotype: Just one base apart from a much larger clone, this may be a read error. This chain uses TRBV7-2 with TRBJ2-1; D tentatively fits TRBD1 or TRBD2 (6 bases each). CDR1 is SGHTA and CDR2 is FQGNSA in the germline V gene. V lost 5 bases to trimming and J lost 5 bases, with 22 bases between them. CDR3 size: 17 residues. The CDR3 reads CASSTPSAGASDNEQFF. The CDR3 DNA reads as TGTGCCAGCAGCACACCCTCGGCAGGGGCTAGCGACAATGAGCAGTTCTTC.

This clonotype came up many times. The chain carries TRBV29-1 and TRBJ2-3; 10 positions agree with TRBD2. CDR3 length: 16 residues. The germline V gene has CDR1 SQVTM and CDR2 ANQGSEA. The junction had 5 bases not matched to a gene; V was cut back by 0 bases and J by 2 bases. The CDR3 loop is CSVEEAGGMNTDTQYF. Here the CDR3 DNA reads TGCAGCGTTGAAGAAGCGGGAGGGATGAACACAGATACGCAGTATTTT.

This clonotype was counted only a few times. The chain combines TRBV20-1 with TRBJ1-4; 8 nucleotides line up with TRBD1. The CDR3 spans 14 residues. Germline V gene sequence: CDR1 DFQATT, CDR2 SNEGSKA (reference sequence). Trimming cost V 6 bases and J 7 bases; bases outside gene matches: 10. CDR3 in DNA: TGCAGTGCGACGTCCGGACAGGGAAGTGAAAAACTGTTTTTT. Protein: CSATSGQGSEKLFF.

The chain joins TRBV29-1 to TRBJ1-2; no firm D call. V lost 7 bases and J lost 5, with 17 bases in between. CDR1 SQVTM and CDR2 ANQGSEA come from the germline V gene. CDR3 size: 13 residues. The CDR3 DNA reads as TGCAGCGCTGGGGAGAGCCCAAGGTATGGCTACACCTTC. Protein: CSAGESPRYGYTF.

This clonotype was seen a handful of times. The rearrangement links TRBV7-2 to TRBJ1-3; D not certain. The CDR3 loop spans 14 amino acids. CDR1 SGHTA and CDR2 FQGNSA come from the germline V gene. V lost 5 bases and J lost 0, with 8 bases in between. The CDR3 nucleotides read TGTGCCAGCAGCGGTATGAGCTCTGGAAACACCATATATTTT. Translated: CASSGMSSGNTIYF. The entire variable domain, with the rest obtained from reference TRBV7-2 and TRBJ1-3, is as follows: GAGVSQSPSNKVTEKGKDVELRCDPISGHTALYWYRQSLGQGLEFLIYFQGNSAPDKSGLPSDRFSAERTGGSVSTLTIQRTQQEDSAVYLCASSGMSSGNTIYFGEGSWLTVV.

This clonotype was recorded many times. This chain uses TRBV29-1 with TRBJ2-1; tentatively, D is TRBD1 (5 bases). This CDR3 has 12 amino acids. Trimming shortened V by 6 bases and J by 7 bases, and 13 bases separated the two germline ends. CDR1 and CDR2 (germline): SQVTM, ANQGSEA. The chain's CDR3 is CSVTVIRNEQFF. DNA of the CDR3: TGCAGCGTGACAGTGATTAGGAATGAGCAGTTCTTC.

This clonotype has ten or more counts. The chain has TRBV2 and TRBJ2-7, with no clear D. The V end lost 4 bases, the J end lost 4 bases, and 8 bases lay between the germline ends. CDR1 is SNHLY, CDR2 FYNNEI, per germline. The CDR3 has 12 amino acids. CDR3 loop: CASSGSGYEQYF. The CDR3 bases are TGTGCCAGCAGTGGATCGGGTTACGAGCAGTACTTC.

This clonotype was recorded many times. The chain uses TRBV6-1 and TRBJ2-2, with D uncertain. CDR1 and CDR2 from the germline V gene are MNHNS and SASEGT. The length of the CDR3 is 14 residues. The V and J ends lost 6 bases and 2 bases respectively, with 10 bases between them. The CDR3 region has the DNA TGTGCCAGCAGGGCGGAACTAAACACCGGGGAGCTGTTTTTT. It is translated as CASRAELNTGELFF.

This clonotype was seen repeatedly, ten times or more. The rearrangement joins TRBV28 to TRBJ2-1; D is unresolved. Looked up from germline, CDR1 is MDHEN and CDR2 is SYDVKM. V lost 3 bases and J lost 7, with 7 bases in between. CDR3 length equals 12 residues. The CDR3 region has the DNA TGTGCCAGCAGTTTTTTAGTTAATGAGCAGTTCTTC. It yields the protein CASSFLVNEQFF. The variable domain in full, with the rest retrieved from reference TRBV28 and TRBJ2-1, is DVKVTQSSRYLVKRTGEKVFLECVQDMDHENMFWYRQDPGLGLRLIYFSYDVKMKEKGDIPEGYSVSREKKERFSLILESASTNQTSMYLCASSFLVNEQFFGPGTRLTVL.

This clonotype was detected only a few times. The genes are TRBV13 and TRBJ2-1; 14 bases agree with TRBD2. V was clipped by 3 bases and J by 9 bases; unmatched bases: 7. This CDR3 has 16 residues. Per germline, CDR1 PRHDT and CDR2 FYEKMQ (reference sequence). This chain's CDR3 is CASSLRLAGGPGEQFF. The CDR3 region has the DNA TGTGCCAGCAGCTTGAGACTAGCGGGAGGGCCTGGTGAGCAGTTCTTC.

This clonotype was found many times. The V call is TRBV29-1, the J call TRBJ2-1; either TRBD1 or TRBD2 may fit D (5 bases each). The CDR3 spans 14 residues. Looked up from germline, CDR1 is SQVTM and CDR2 is ANQGSEA. The V and J ends lost 3 bases and 6 bases respectively, with 15 bases between them. The CDR3 loop is CSVDLIGDGNEQFF. CDR3 DNA: TGCAGCGTTGACCTAATTGGGGACGGCAATGAGCAGTTCTTC.

This clonotype came up many times. The J gene is TRBJ2-1, the V gene TRBV7-9, with 11 positions matching TRBD2. The CDR3 length is 14 residues. Germline CDR1 is SEHNR and CDR2 is FQNEAQ (reference sequence). With V trimmed by 2 bases and J by 8 bases, 2 bases remained unmatched. The CDR3 sequence is CASSLTSGSYEQFF. CDR3 coding DNA: TGTGCCAGCAGCTTAACTAGCGGGAGTTATGAGCAGTTCTTC.

This clonotype was counted between two and nine times. The chain uses TRBV20-1 and TRBJ2-3; 9 bases agree with TRBD1. The CDR3 has 13 amino acids. The germline V gene has CDR1 DFQATT and CDR2 SNEGSKA (reference sequence). The trim removed 5 bases at V and 4 bases at J, leaving 4 bases unmatched. The DNA for the CDR3 is TGCAGTGCTCGCCGGGACAGGGCAGATACGCAGTATTTT. Its protein is CSARRDRADTQYF.

The chain couples TRBV12-3 or TRBV12-4 to TRBJ1-5, with D hard to call. The V end lost 8 bases, the J end lost 4 bases, and 12 bases lay between the germline ends. CDR3 length equals 13 residues. For the CDR3, the DNA is TGTGCCAGCGCGTCTGCAGATAATCAGCCCCAGCATTTT. Translating it yields CASASADNQPQHF.

This clonotype was seen a few times. V usage is TRBV29-1 and J usage is TRBJ2-5; no reliable D call. CDR3 length: 13 amino acids. Germline CDR1 reads SQVTM; CDR2 reads ANQGSEA. V shed 0 bases and J shed 4 bases, with 9 bases lying between them. The CDR3 DNA follows: TGCAGCGTTGAAGATGGGCATGGAGAGACCCAGTACTTC. Translation: CSVEDGHGETQYF.

In its sample, this clonotype was seen many times. The CDR3 region has the DNA TGTGCCAGCAGTTTATGGGGGACTAGCGCAGAGACCCAGTACTTC. Translated, it gives CASSLWGTSAETQYF. V usage is TRBV27 and J usage is TRBJ2-5; 10 bases agree with TRBD2. V trimming: 1 base; J trimming: 4 bases; junction bases outside the gene matches: 3. This CDR3 is 15 amino acids long. Germline V gives CDR1 MNHEY, CDR2 SMNVEV (reference sequence).

This clonotype was found many times. The chain combines TRBV11-2 with TRBJ1-1; 9 bases fit TRBD1. Unmatched junction bases numbered 6, after V lost 4 bases and J lost 6 bases. The CDR3 is 14 residues long. Germline loops: CDR1 SGHAT, CDR2 FQNNGV. CDR3 amino acids: CASSYLDRGAEAFF. The CDR3 bases are TGTGCCAGCAGCTACTTGGACAGGGGCGCTGAAGCTTTCTTT.

The table lists this clonotype with many counts. The chain combines TRBV10-3 with TRBJ2-2; D possibly corresponds to TRBD2 (6 bases). The germline gives CDR1 ENHRY, CDR2 SYGVKD. V lost 10 bases, J lost 1 base, and 13 bases lay in between. The CDR3 is 14 amino acids. In DNA form, the CDR3 reads TGTGCCACGACTGGGGGAGGGAACACCGGGGAGCTGTTTTTT. Translation gives CATTGGGNTGELFF.

In this sample, this clonotype turned up many times. This chain uses TRBV27 with TRBJ2-1; tentative D call: TRBD2 (5 bases). The germline gives CDR1 MNHEY, CDR2 SMNVEV (reference sequence). Trimming removed 5 bases at V and 0 bases at J, with 17 bases between. This CDR3 contains 17 residues. As DNA, the CDR3 is TGTGCCAGCAGTCGCGGGTCCCCTCTTAGCTCCTACAATGAGCAGTTCTTC. Translated: CASSRGSPLSSYNEQFF.

This clonotype came up many times. The gene calls are TRBV5-6 and TRBJ2-7; the D gene is possibly TRBD1 (5 bases). The V end lost 3 bases, the J end lost 3 bases, and 19 bases lay between the germline ends. From germline, CDR1 is SGHDT and CDR2 YYEEEE. The length of the CDR3 is 16 residues. The DNA for the CDR3 is TGTGCCAGCAGCTCTTCGGCCCGACCAGGGCACTACGAGCAGTACTTC. Amino acid sequence: CASSSSARPGHYEQYF.

This clonotype was found many times. The chain has TRBV3-1 and TRBJ1-5; TRBD1 matches at 11 bases. The germline V gene encodes CDR1 LGHDT and CDR2 YNNKEL (reference sequence). The CDR3 loop spans 15 amino acids. Losses at the gene ends were 3 bases for V and 6 bases for J; bases not matched to a gene: 4. The CDR3 sequence is CASSQDRGLGQPQHF. CDR3 DNA: TGTGCCAGCAGCCAGGACAGGGGGCTGGGTCAGCCCCAGCATTTT.

This clonotype was observed many times. The chain joins TRBV20-1 to TRBJ1-2; D call uncertain. Trimming took off 7 bases at V and 4 bases at J, with 13 bases between the two ends. The CDR3 runs to 12 residues. Germline assignment: CDR1 DFQATT and CDR2 SNEGSKA (reference sequence). CDR3 in DNA: TGCAGTGGGACGGGAGGAATCTATGGCTACACCTTC. Protein sequence: CSGTGGIYGYTF.

This chain's CDR3 is CASSQTGGWTPGELFF. In DNA, the CDR3 is TGTGCCAGCAGCCAGACCGGTGGCTGGACTCCCGGGGAGCTGTTTTTT. The V and J genes are TRBV14 and TRBJ2-2; D might be TRBD2 (5 bases). With 3 bases removed from V and 6 bases from J, the gap between germline ends came to 17 bases. The CDR3 consists of 16 residues. Germline CDR1 reads SGHDN; CDR2 reads FVKESK.

The table lists this clonotype with a few counts. The rearrangement joins TRBV20-1 to TRBJ1-2; 9 nucleotides align to TRBD1. The germline V gene has CDR1 DFQATT and CDR2 SNEGSKA (reference sequence). V shed 5 bases, J shed 8 bases, and the junction held 9 bases outside the gene matches. This CDR3 has 13 residues. The CDR3 region has the DNA TGCAGTGCTTCCTACAGGGGGCGTCAAGGCTACACCTTC. Protein product: CSASYRGRQGYTF.

This clonotype turned up a few times. The gene calls are TRBV18 and TRBJ1-2; 7 nucleotides match TRBD1. With V trimmed by 4 bases and J by 3 bases, 5 bases remained unmatched. This CDR3 is 14 amino acids long. Looked up from germline, CDR1 is KGHSH and CDR2 is LQKENI. The CDR3 coding sequence is TGTGCCAGCTCACAGGGGGCGGTTGACTATGGCTACACCTTC. As protein: CASSQGAVDYGYTF. The full variable domain, its missing parts supplied by reference TRBV18 and TRBJ1-2, is NAGVMQNPRHLVRRRGQEARLRCSPMKGHSHVYWYRQLPEEGLKFMVYLQKENIIDESGMPKERFSAEFPKEGPSILRIQQVVRGDSAAYFCASSQGAVDYGYTFGSGTRLTVV.

This clonotype was counted a few times. The gene calls are TRBV19 and TRBJ2-1; perhaps D is TRBD1 or TRBD2 (5 bases each). Germline V lookup: CDR1 LNHDA, CDR2 SQIVND (reference sequence). The length of the CDR3 is 14 residues. Deletions cut 1 base from V and 12 bases from J, with 16 bases between. The CDR3, as DNA: TGTGCCAGTAGTATAGTCGCGGCAAATGGGGGGCAGTTCTTC. It is translated as CASSIVAANGGQFF.

The chain has TRBV2 and TRBJ2-1, with TRBD2 identical over 8 bases. The trim removed 8 bases at V and 3 bases at J, leaving 6 bases unmatched. In germline, CDR1 is SNHLY, CDR2 FYNNEI. This CDR3 region has 14 residues. CDR3 sequence reads: CASYSGTSYNEQFF. The CDR3 DNA reads TGTGCCAGCTACTCCGGGACTAGCTACAATGAGCAGTTCTTC.

The chain has TRBV28 and TRBJ1-6; TRBD1 might be the D (5 bases). The length of the CDR3 is 16 residues. Trimming cost V 7 bases and J 4 bases, with 17 bases left between them. Germline V gene lookup returns CDR1 MDHEN and CDR2 SYDVKM. The CDR3: CASTPRGTAYNSPLHF. In DNA form, the CDR3 reads TGTGCCAGCACCCCTCGCGGGACCGCTTATAATTCACCCCTCCACTTT.

This clonotype has at least ten counts. The chain links TRBV19 to TRBJ1-3; D gene uncertain. The CDR3 sequence is 15 residues long. Germline CDR1 and CDR2: LNHDA and SQIVND (reference sequence). V was clipped by 4 bases and J by 0 bases, with 10 bases between them. Here the CDR3 reads CASSTFSSSGNTIYF. CDR3 in DNA: TGTGCCAGTAGTACCTTTTCCAGCTCTGGAAACACCATATATTTT.

Remarks on this clonotype: The junction and the germline gene differ at one end; a read error may be behind it. The J gene is TRBJ2-2, the V gene TRBV4-1; 7 bases are shared with TRBD2. Germline lookup yields CDR1 MGHRA and CDR2 YSYEKL. CDR3 length: 18 amino acids. The CDR3 sequence: CASSKEKGSGRYTGELFF. The CDR3 DNA reads TGCGCCAGCAGCAAAGAGAAGGGTTCCGGGAGGTACACCGGGGAGCTGTTTTTT.

This clonotype occurred a few times. The rearrangement joins TRBV6-1 to TRBJ1-1; possibly TRBD1 for D (6 bases). CDR1 is MNHNS and CDR2 is SASEGT in the germline V gene. Trimming stripped 8 bases from V and 3 bases from J, with 13 bases between. The CDR3 extends over 13 amino acids. CDR3 region: CASGGGGYTEAFF. The CDR3 DNA sequence: TGTGCCAGCGGCGGGGGGGGCTACACTGAAGCTTTCTTT.